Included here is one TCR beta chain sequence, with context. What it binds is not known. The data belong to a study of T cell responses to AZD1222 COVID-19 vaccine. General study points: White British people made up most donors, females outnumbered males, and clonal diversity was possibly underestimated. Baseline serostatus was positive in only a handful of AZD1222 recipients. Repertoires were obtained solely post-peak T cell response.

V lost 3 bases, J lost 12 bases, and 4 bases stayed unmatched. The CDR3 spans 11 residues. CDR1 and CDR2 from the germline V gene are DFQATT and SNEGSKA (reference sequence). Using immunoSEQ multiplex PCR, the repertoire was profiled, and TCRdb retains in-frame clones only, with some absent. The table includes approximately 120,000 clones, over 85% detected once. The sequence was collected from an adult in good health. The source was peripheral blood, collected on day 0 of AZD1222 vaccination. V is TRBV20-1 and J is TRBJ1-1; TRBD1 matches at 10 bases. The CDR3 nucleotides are TGCAGTGCTAGGGGACAGGGGAGTACTTTCTTT. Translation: CSARGQGSTFF.